The 13 T cell receptor beta chains reported below all come from one sample, sequenced in a study of T-cell memory formation after mild COVID-19 (dated by TCRdb to the early 2020s). To prepare the library, 5' RACE was applied. Sequencing relied on an Illumina NovaSeq 6000. TCRdb reprocessing: public reads trimmed at Q25 with fastp, clones called with MiXCR, in-frame beta chains kept. Rows are combined by CDR3 protein, so each entry shows the most common genes and DNA. Across this sample there are about 210,000 distinct CDR3 sequences, with roughly 10% seen only once. The top ten clonotypes cover 3% to 3.5% of the sample. Sequencing input: PBMCs or a T cell subset sorted from them (not recorded which). These receptors were obtained from a man between 18 and 29 years old who had mild COVID-19 (a few samples of this study predate the infection). The sample titles of this study are shuffled in the database, so cell type and time point are left out; the donor was told from shared clones.

At least ten counts were recorded for this clonotype. This chain uses TRBV9 with TRBJ2-1, with D maybe TRBD1 (5 bases). The CDR3 is 15 amino acids. Germline assignment: CDR1 SGDLS and CDR2 YYNGEE. Trimming took off 3 bases at V and 9 bases at J, with 19 bases between the two ends. The CDR3 region is CASSATGLVDSEQFF. Here the CDR3 DNA reads TGTGCCAGCAGCGCTACAGGTTTGGTTGATTCTGAGCAGTTCTTC.

The chain has TRBV6-5 and TRBJ2-5; tentatively, D is TRBD1 (6 bases). The germline V gene has CDR1 MNHEY and CDR2 SVGAGI. This CDR3 is 14 amino acids long. Trimming shortened V by 2 bases and J by 7 bases, and 14 bases separated the two germline ends. The CDR3 spells CASSYGPRGGTQYF. In DNA form, the CDR3 reads TGTGCCAGCAGTTACGGGCCCCGAGGGGGGACCCAGTACTTC.

This clonotype has only a few counts. The chain joins TRBV29-1 to TRBJ2-2; TRBD1 matches at 7 bases. The CDR3 spans 14 residues. Germline V gene sequence: CDR1 SQVTM, CDR2 ANQGSEA. The V segment lost 6 bases and the J segment 2 bases; nucleotides outside the gene matches: 6. The CDR3 DNA follows: TGCAGCGTGGGTCGGGACAGCAACACCGGGGAGCTGTTTTTT. Protein sequence: CSVGRDSNTGELFF.

This clonotype was observed a few times. The CDR3 region has the DNA TGCGCCAGCAGCGACCTAGCGGGCAGCACAGATACGCAGTATTTT. This sequence encodes CASSDLAGSTDTQYF. The chain employs TRBV5-1 and TRBJ2-3; TRBD2 agrees at 8 bases. V shed 4 bases, J shed 0 bases, and the junction held 4 bases outside the gene matches. The CDR3 spans 15 residues. From germline, CDR1 is SGHRS and CDR2 YFSETQ. Full variable domain (missing parts from reference TRBV5-1 and TRBJ2-3): KAGVTQTPRYLIKTRGQQVTLSCSPISGHRSVSWYQQTPGQGLQFLFEYFSETQRNKGNFPGRFSGRQFSNSRSEMNVSTLELGDSALYLCASSDLAGSTDTQYFGPGTRLTVL.

This clonotype was found many times. The J gene is TRBJ2-1, the V gene TRBV6-2 or TRBV6-3; D could derive from TRBD1 or TRBD2 (6 bases each). Germline loops: CDR1 MNHEY, CDR2 SVGEGT. The length of the CDR3 is 13 residues. Trimming removed 2 bases at V and 5 bases at J, with 7 bases between. The CDR3 is CASSYGGHNEQFF. The DNA of the CDR3 is TGTGCCAGCAGTTACGGGGGGCACAATGAGCAGTTCTTC.

This clonotype was recorded a few times. The chain uses TRBV6-1 and TRBJ1-5, with D unresolved. V lost 4 bases and J lost 5, with 3 bases in between. CDR3 size: 11 residues. The germline V gene encodes CDR1 MNHNS and CDR2 SASEGT. Here the CDR3 DNA reads TGTGCCAGCAGTGCCTATCAGCCCCAGCATTTT. It encodes CASSAYQPQHF.

This clonotype was seen many times. The gene calls are TRBV7-3 and TRBJ2-4; 9 bases fit TRBD2. Germline assignment: CDR1 SGHTA and CDR2 FQGTGA. J gave up 7 bases and V 5 bases, and 9 bases lay outside the gene matches. CDR3 length: 15 residues. The DNA of the CDR3 is TGTGCCAGCAGCCCTGGGACTAGCAAGGTGAACATTCAGTACTTC. This sequence encodes CASSPGTSKVNIQYF.

The chain joins TRBV6-5 to TRBJ1-6, with a tentative D call TRBD1 (5 bases). The CDR3 has 15 residues. Germline V gene lookup returns CDR1 MNHEY and CDR2 SVGAGI. V shed 2 bases and J shed 6 bases, with 11 bases lying between them. The CDR3, as DNA: TGTGCCAGCAGTTACGGGGGGTGGTCTAATTCACCCCTCCACTTT. Its translation is CASSYGGWSNSPLHF.

This clonotype was detected many times. This sequence joins TRBV6-2 or TRBV6-3 and TRBJ2-2; TRBD2 agrees at 12 bases. The CDR3 extends over 18 amino acids. Per germline, CDR1 MNHEY and CDR2 SVGEGT. V shed 6 bases and J 5 bases; nucleotides not matched to a gene: 13. The CDR3 is CASSRRLAGDPGTGELFF. The CDR3 bases are TGTGCCAGCAGCCGACGACTAGCGGGGGACCCGGGAACCGGGGAGCTGTTTTTT.

V gene TRBV7-3 combines with J gene TRBJ2-7; weak D call: TRBD2 (6 bases). CDR3 length equals 15 residues. The V end lost 5 bases, the J end lost 0 bases, and 14 bases lay between the germline ends. Germline CDR1 SGHTA, CDR2 FQGTGA. CDR3 in amino acids: CASSPGPGSSYEQYF. CDR3 sequence (DNA): TGTGCCAGCAGCCCGGGACCCGGGAGCTCCTACGAGCAGTACTTC.

The rearrangement links TRBV27 to TRBJ1-5; no firm D call. CDR3 length equals 13 residues. Per germline, CDR1 MNHEY and CDR2 SMNVEV (reference sequence). Trimming removed 7 bases from V and 4 bases from J, with 11 bases in between. As DNA, the CDR3 is TGTGCCAGCAAATTACGGGTAAATCAGCCCCAGCATTTT. Translated: CASKLRVNQPQHF.

The rearrangement joins TRBV6-2 or TRBV6-3 to TRBJ1-2; perhaps TRBD1 as D (5 bases). CDR3 length: 17 residues. CDR1 MNHEY and CDR2 SVGEGT come from the germline V gene. V lost 7 bases and J 3 bases, leaving 24 bases between the germline ends. Written as DNA, the CDR3 is TGTGCCAGCACCAGCGCCGGGGGGAACCCTGATGACTATGGCTACACCTTC. Translated, it gives CASTSAGGNPDDYGYTF.

This clonotype was detected a few times. The gene calls are TRBV6-2 or TRBV6-3 and TRBJ2-5; TRBD1 is a possible D gene (6 bases). V lost 7 bases and J 6 bases, leaving 24 bases between the germline ends. CDR1 is MNHEY and CDR2 is SVGEGT in the germline V gene. This CDR3 has 16 residues. CDR3 sequence reads: CASTPVPDRHSKTQYF. The CDR3 DNA reads TGTGCCAGCACTCCTGTCCCCGACAGGCATAGTAAGACCCAGTACTTC.